This T cell receptor (beta chain) was sequenced in a study of blood T cells in healthy people across ages. A remark on this clonotype: Its antigen remains unidentified.

General study results and limits: Aged donors had fewer naive CD4+ cells and lower diversity than long-lived donors. TCR beta diversity tracked closely with naive T cell percentage. PBMCs went unsorted, and a conclusive naive versus antigen-experienced comparison was therefore prevented.

A second PCR of about 7 to 12 cycles used a sample-barcoded 5' primer and a J-beta primer mix. In TCRdb, the 5' RACE reads were re-called with MiXCR into one record per CDR3 protein. The sample consists of 1.5 million to 2 million distinct CDR3 sequences, roughly 52% of them appearing once. The source of this sequence is a woman aged 40 to 50 in good health. Sequenced sample: blood.

The CDR3 loop is CASSLGTGATVQYF. For the CDR3, the DNA is TGTGCCAGCAGCTTAGGGACAGGGGCTACGGTGCAGTACTTC. The chain recombines TRBV9 with TRBJ2-4; 10 bases fit TRBD1. Trimming took 4 bases from V and 13 from J; bases not matched to a gene: 11. The germline gives CDR1 SGDLS, CDR2 YYNGEE. The CDR3 loop spans 14 amino acids.